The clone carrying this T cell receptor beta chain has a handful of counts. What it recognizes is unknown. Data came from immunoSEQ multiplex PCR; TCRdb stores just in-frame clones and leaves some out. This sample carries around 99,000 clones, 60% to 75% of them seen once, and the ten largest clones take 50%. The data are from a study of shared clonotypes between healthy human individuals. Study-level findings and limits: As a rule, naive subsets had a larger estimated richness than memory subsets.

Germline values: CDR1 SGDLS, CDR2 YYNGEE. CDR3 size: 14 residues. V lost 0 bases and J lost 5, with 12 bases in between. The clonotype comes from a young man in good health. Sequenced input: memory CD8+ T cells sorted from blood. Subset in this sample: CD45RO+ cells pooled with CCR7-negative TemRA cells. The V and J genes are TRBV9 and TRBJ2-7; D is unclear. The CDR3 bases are TGTGCCAGCAGCGTAGGTGGCGGACGTGACGAGCAGTACTTC. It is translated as CASSVGGGRDEQYF.